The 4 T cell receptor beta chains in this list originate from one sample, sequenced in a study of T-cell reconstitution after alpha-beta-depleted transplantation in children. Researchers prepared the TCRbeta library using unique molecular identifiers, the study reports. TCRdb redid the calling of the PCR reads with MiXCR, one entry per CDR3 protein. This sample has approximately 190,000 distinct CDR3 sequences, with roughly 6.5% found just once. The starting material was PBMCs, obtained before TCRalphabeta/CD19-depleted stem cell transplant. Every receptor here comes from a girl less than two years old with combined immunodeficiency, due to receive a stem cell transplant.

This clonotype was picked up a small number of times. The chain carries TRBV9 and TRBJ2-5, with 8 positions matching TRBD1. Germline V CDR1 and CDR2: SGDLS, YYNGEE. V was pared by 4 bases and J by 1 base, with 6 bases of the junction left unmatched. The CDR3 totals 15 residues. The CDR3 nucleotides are TGTGCCAGCAGCCCCTGGACAGGGACCCAAGAGACCCAGTACTTC. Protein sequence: CASSPWTGTQETQYF.

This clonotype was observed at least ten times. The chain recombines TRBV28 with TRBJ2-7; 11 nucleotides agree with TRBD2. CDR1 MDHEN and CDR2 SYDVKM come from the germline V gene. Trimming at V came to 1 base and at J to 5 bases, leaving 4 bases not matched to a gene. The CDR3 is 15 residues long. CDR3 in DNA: TGTGCCAGCAGTTTATTCCTAGCGGGAGGCCACGAGCAGTACTTC. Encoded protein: CASSLFLAGGHEQYF.

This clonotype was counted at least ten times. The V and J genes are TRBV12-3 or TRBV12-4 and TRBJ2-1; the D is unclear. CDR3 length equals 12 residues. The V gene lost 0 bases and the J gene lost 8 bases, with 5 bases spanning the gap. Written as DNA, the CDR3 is TGTGCCAGCAGTTTAGCCCGCTATGAGCAGTTCTTC. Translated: CASSLARYEQFF.

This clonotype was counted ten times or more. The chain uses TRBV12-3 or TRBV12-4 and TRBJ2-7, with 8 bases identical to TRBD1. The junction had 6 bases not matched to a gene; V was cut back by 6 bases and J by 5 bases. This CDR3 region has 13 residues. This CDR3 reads CASRHTGGHEQYF. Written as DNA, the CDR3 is TGTGCCAGCAGACACACAGGGGGGCACGAGCAGTACTTC.